This is a list of T cell receptor beta chains from one sample in a study of technical replicates of blood from four donors. Clones were read by immunoSEQ multiplex PCR, and TCRdb kept only the in-frame ones, dropping some. The sample has 100,000 or so clones; roughly 95% are singletons. The sequenced material came from T cells isolated from PBMCs. The source is a human donor in good health. Both conserved end residues are part of each CDR3. The D gene is left open where the match is weak. Clone size, where shown, is once, few, many, or a class for clones that have expanded.

CDR3 length: 15
J gene: TRBJ2-7
V gene: TRBV6-1
D gene: -
clone size: -
CDR3 DNA: TGTGCCAGCAGTGAGAGGGGGTTTGTATCCTACGAGCAGTACTTC
CDR3 protein: CASSERGFVSYEQYF

CDR3 length: 15
J gene: TRBJ2-1
V gene: TRBV15
D gene: -
clone size: -
CDR3 DNA: TGTGCCACCAGCGGAGGACCGCTAGGTTCAAATGAGCAGTTCTTC
CDR3 protein: CATSGGPLGSNEQFF

CDR3 length: 15
J gene: TRBJ2-1
V gene: TRBV7-3
D gene: -
clone size: -
CDR3 DNA: TGTGCCAGCAGCTCAGACTATCTCTTCGGGAATGAGCAGTTCTTC
CDR3 protein: CASSSDYLFGNEQFF

CDR3 length: 13
J gene: TRBJ2-2
V gene: TRBV7-9
D gene: -
clone size: -
CDR3 DNA: TGTGCCAGCAGCTTATCAGGGCCCGGGGAGCTGTTTTTT
CDR3 protein: CASSLSGPGELFF

CDR3 length: 17
J gene: TRBJ2-2
V gene: TRBV6-4
D gene: TRBD1
clone size: -
CDR3 DNA: TGTGCCAGCAGAGAGGGACAGGCGACCTTTGGCACCGGGGAGCTGTTTTTT
CDR3 protein: CASREGQATFGTGELFF

CDR3 length: 13
J gene: TRBJ1-3
V gene: TRBV13
D gene: -
clone size: -
CDR3 DNA: TGTGCCAGCAGCTGGACAGCTGGAAACACCATATATTTT
CDR3 protein: CASSWTAGNTIYF

CDR3 length: 16
J gene: TRBJ2-1
V gene: TRBV9
D gene: TRBD2
clone size: -
CDR3 DNA: TGTGCCAGCAGCGTAGGAGCGGGAGACGTTTACAATGAGCAGTTCTTC
CDR3 protein: CASSVGAGDVYNEQFF

CDR3 length: 17
J gene: TRBJ2-1
V gene: TRBV21-1
D gene: -
clone size: -
CDR3 DNA: TGTGCCAGCAGCAAAGTAAAAAGGGGGCAGAACTACAATGAGCAGTTCTTC
CDR3 protein: CASSKVKRGQNYNEQFF

CDR3 length: 17
J gene: TRBJ2-3
V gene: TRBV4-1
D gene: TRBD2
clone size: once
CDR3 DNA: TGCGCCAGCAGCCTTCAAGCGACTAGCGGGAGTGTTGATACGCAGTATTTT
CDR3 protein: CASSLQATSGSVDTQYF

CDR3 length: 11
J gene: TRBJ2-5
V gene: TRBV29-1
D gene: TRBD1
clone size: -
CDR3 DNA: TGCAGTTCCAGGACAGGGGGGACCCAGTACTTC
CDR3 protein: CSSRTGGTQYF

CDR3 length: 14
J gene: TRBJ2-7
V gene: TRBV7-2
D gene: -
clone size: -
CDR3 DNA: TGTGCCAGCAGCTTTTGGGCAGCCCGATACGAGCAGTACTTC
CDR3 protein: CASSFWAARYEQYF

CDR3 length: 14
J gene: TRBJ1-2
V gene: TRBV6-1
D gene: -
clone size: -
CDR3 DNA: TGTGCCAGCAGTGGGGCCGCGGGGGACTATGGCTACACCTTC
CDR3 protein: CASSGAAGDYGYTF

CDR3 length: 12
J gene: TRBJ1-1
V gene: TRBV7-8
D gene: -
clone size: -
CDR3 DNA: TGTGCCAGCAGCCAAGGGGAATTCAGGGCTTTCTTT
CDR3 protein: CASSQGEFRAFF

CDR3 length: 17
J gene: TRBJ2-5
V gene: TRBV15
D gene: TRBD1
clone size: once
CDR3 DNA: TGTGCCACCAGCAGAGGAGGGGGCTCCTTTTCAAGGGAGACCCAGTACTTC
CDR3 protein: CATSRGGGSFSRETQYF

CDR3 length: 17
J gene: TRBJ1-5
V gene: TRBV28
D gene: TRBD1
clone size: -
CDR3 DNA: TGTGCCAGCAGTTCCCCAGGGGGCGCGTTTAGCAATCAGCCCCAGCATTTT
CDR3 protein: CASSSPGGAFSNQPQHF

CDR3 length: 13
J gene: TRBJ2-6
V gene: TRBV5-6
D gene: -
clone size: -
CDR3 DNA: TGTGCCAGCAGCCTGAGAGGGGCCAACGTCCTGACTTTC
CDR3 protein: CASSLRGANVLTF

CDR3 length: 15
J gene: TRBJ1-2
V gene: TRBV15
D gene: TRBD1
clone size: -
CDR3 DNA: TGTGCCACCAGCAGAGTCGGGGACAGCAGTTATGGCTACACCTTC
CDR3 protein: CATSRVGDSSYGYTF

CDR3 length: 13
J gene: TRBJ1-2
V gene: TRBV18
D gene: TRBD1
clone size: -
CDR3 DNA: TGTGCCAGCTCACCTCCAGGGGGCTATGGCTACACCTTC
CDR3 protein: CASSPPGGYGYTF

CDR3 length: 15
J gene: TRBJ2-1
V gene: TRBV5-6
D gene: TRBD2
clone size: -
CDR3 DNA: TGTGCCAGCAGCTTCGCCGGACTAGGGAGGGTTGAGCAGTTCTTC
CDR3 protein: CASSFAGLGRVEQFF

CDR3 length: 13
J gene: TRBJ2-7
V gene: TRBV28
D gene: -
clone size: -
CDR3 DNA: TGTGCCAGCAGGGAGGGACAGTCCTACGAGCAGTACTTC
CDR3 protein: CASREGQSYEQYF

CDR3 length: 15
J gene: TRBJ2-3
V gene: TRBV28
D gene: TRBD1
clone size: -
CDR3 DNA: TGTGCCAGCAGGAAAACATGGGACAGTCTACATACGCAGTATTTT
CDR3 protein: CASRKTWDSLHTQYF

CDR3 length: 13
J gene: TRBJ2-1
V gene: TRBV7-2
D gene: -
clone size: -
CDR3 DNA: TGTGCCAGCAGCTTATACTTCTACAATGAGCAGTTCTTC
CDR3 protein: CASSLYFYNEQFF

CDR3 length: 13
J gene: TRBJ2-1
V gene: TRBV10-3
D gene: TRBD2
clone size: -
CDR3 DNA: TGTGCCATCAGCGGGGGGTGGGGGGATGAGCAGTTCTTC
CDR3 protein: CAISGGWGDEQFF

CDR3 length: 13
J gene: TRBJ2-7
V gene: TRBV27
D gene: -
clone size: -
CDR3 DNA: TGTGCCAGCAGTCCACTTCCCCCATACGAGCAGTACTTC
CDR3 protein: CASSPLPPYEQYF

CDR3 length: 13
J gene: TRBJ2-5
V gene: TRBV28
D gene: -
clone size: -
CDR3 DNA: TGTGCCAGCAGTTCCCAGTCAGGAGAGACCCAGTACTTC
CDR3 protein: CASSSQSGETQYF

CDR3 length: 15
J gene: TRBJ2-7
V gene: TRBV28
D gene: -
clone size: -
CDR3 DNA: TGTGCCAGCAGTTGCAACCGGGAAACCTGCTACGAGCAGTACTTC
CDR3 protein: CASSCNRETCYEQYF

CDR3 length: 15
J gene: TRBJ2-3
V gene: TRBV5-1
D gene: -
clone size: -
CDR3 DNA: TGCGCCAGCAGACAGGCGCTGGGAAGCACAGATACGCAGTATTTT
CDR3 protein: CASRQALGSTDTQYF

CDR3 length: 11
J gene: TRBJ2-1
V gene: TRBV7-9
D gene: -
clone size: -
CDR3 DNA: TGTGCCAGCAGCTTACGGTATGAGCAGTTCTTC
CDR3 protein: CASSLRYEQFF

CDR3 length: 12
J gene: TRBJ2-1
V gene: TRBV29-1
D gene: TRBD2
clone size: -
CDR3 DNA: TGCAGCGTTGAGCGGGAGATCAATGAGCAGTTCTTC
CDR3 protein: CSVEREINEQFF

CDR3 length: 12
J gene: TRBJ2-7
V gene: TRBV19
D gene: -
clone size: -
CDR3 DNA: TGTGCCAGCAGAGACAGAACCTACGAGCAGTACTTC
CDR3 protein: CASRDRTYEQYF

CDR3 length: 16
J gene: TRBJ1-2
V gene: TRBV29-1
D gene: TRBD1
clone size: -
CDR3 DNA: TGCAGCGTCGAAGGGGACAGGGGGTTTGCAAACTATGGCTACACCTTC
CDR3 protein: CSVEGDRGFANYGYTF

CDR3 length: 13
J gene: TRBJ1-5
V gene: TRBV27
D gene: -
clone size: -
CDR3 DNA: TGTGCCAGCAGTTTGATCGGAGATCAGCCCCAGCATTTT
CDR3 protein: CASSLIGDQPQHF

CDR3 length: 20
J gene: TRBJ2-3
V gene: TRBV4-3
D gene: TRBD2
clone size: -
CDR3 DNA: TGCGCCAGCAGCCAAGCTCCCGCTAGCGGGAGGCTTGGACCCACAGATACGCAGTATTTT
CDR3 protein: CASSQAPASGRLGPTDTQYF

CDR3 length: 15
J gene: TRBJ2-3
V gene: TRBV29-1
D gene: TRBD2
clone size: -
CDR3 DNA: TGCAGCGTTGAAGACCTAGCGGGAGGAGCAGATACGCAGTATTTT
CDR3 protein: CSVEDLAGGADTQYF

CDR3 length: 14
J gene: TRBJ2-7
V gene: TRBV11-2
D gene: -
clone size: -
CDR3 DNA: TGTGCCAGCAGCCACCGGAACAGGGTGGACGAGCAGTACTTC
CDR3 protein: CASSHRNRVDEQYF

CDR3 length: 14
J gene: TRBJ2-5
V gene: TRBV10-1
D gene: TRBD2
clone size: -
CDR3 DNA: TGCGCCAGTTTGACTAGCGGGAGAGGAGAGACCCAGTACTTC
CDR3 protein: CASLTSGRGETQYF